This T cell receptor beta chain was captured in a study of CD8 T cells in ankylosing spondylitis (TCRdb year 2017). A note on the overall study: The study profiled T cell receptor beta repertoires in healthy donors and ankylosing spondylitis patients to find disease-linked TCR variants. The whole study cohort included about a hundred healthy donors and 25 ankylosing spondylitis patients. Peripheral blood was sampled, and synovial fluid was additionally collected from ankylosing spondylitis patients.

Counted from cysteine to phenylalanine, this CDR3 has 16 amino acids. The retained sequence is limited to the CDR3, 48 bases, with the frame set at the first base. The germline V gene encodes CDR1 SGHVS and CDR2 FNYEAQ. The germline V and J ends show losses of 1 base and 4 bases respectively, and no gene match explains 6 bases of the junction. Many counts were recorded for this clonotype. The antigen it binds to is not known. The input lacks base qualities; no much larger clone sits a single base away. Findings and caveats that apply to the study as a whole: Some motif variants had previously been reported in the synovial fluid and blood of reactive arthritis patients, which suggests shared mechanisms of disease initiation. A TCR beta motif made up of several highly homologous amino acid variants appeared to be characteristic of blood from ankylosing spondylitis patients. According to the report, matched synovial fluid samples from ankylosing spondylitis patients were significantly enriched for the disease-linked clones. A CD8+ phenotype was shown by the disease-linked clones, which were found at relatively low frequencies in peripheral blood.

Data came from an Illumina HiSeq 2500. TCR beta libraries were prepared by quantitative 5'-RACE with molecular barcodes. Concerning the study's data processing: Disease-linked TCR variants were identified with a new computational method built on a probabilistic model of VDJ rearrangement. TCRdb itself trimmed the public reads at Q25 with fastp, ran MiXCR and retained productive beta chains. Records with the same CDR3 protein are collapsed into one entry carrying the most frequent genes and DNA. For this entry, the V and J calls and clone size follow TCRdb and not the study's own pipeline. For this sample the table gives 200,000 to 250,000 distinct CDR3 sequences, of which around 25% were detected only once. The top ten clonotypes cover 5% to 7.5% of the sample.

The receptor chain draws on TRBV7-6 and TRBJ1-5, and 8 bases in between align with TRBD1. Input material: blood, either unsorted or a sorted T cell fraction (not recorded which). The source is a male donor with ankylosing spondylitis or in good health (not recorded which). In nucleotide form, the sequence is TGTGCCAGCAGCTTAGATTCAGGGGGCGGAAATCAGCCCCAGCATTTT. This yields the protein CASSLDSGGGNQPQHF.